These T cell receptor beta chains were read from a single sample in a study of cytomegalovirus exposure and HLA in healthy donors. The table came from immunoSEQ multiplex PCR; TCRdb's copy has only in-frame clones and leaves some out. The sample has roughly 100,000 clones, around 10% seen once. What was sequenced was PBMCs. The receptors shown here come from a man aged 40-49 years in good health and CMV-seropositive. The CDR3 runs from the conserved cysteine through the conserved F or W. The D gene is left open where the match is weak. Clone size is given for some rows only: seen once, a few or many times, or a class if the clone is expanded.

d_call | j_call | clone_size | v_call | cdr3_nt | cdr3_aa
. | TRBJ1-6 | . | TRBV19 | TGTGCCAGTAGTTCACAAGGGTCTGCCGGGGGTTCACCCCTCCACTTT | CASSSQGSAGGSPLHF
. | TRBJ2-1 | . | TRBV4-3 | TGCGCCAGCAGCCAAGAAGTTAGTGGTACTAGCTCCTACAATGAGCAGTTCTTC | CASSQEVSGTSSYNEQFF
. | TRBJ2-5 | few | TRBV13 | TGTGCCAGCAGCTTAGTACAGAATCAAGAGACCCAGTACTTC | CASSLVQNQETQYF
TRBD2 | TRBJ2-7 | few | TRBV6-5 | TGTGCCAGCAGTTACGGGACTAGCGGGAGGGTTCTAGAGCAGTACTTC | CASSYGTSGRVLEQYF
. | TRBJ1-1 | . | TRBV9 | TGTGCCAGCAGCGTAGGGGGGGACGAAGCTTTCTTT | CASSVGGDEAFF
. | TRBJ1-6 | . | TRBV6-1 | TGTGCCAGCAGTGAAGCGGAAAACAGGGATTCACCCCTCCACTTT | CASSEAENRDSPLHF
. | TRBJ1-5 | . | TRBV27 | TGTGCCAGCAGTTTAAGCGGGGGCCCTAGCAATCAGCCCCAGCATTTT | CASSLSGGPSNQPQHF
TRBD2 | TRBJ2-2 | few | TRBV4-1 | TGCGCCAGCAGCCAAGAAACTAGCGGCAACACCGGGGAGCTGTTTTTT | CASSQETSGNTGELFF
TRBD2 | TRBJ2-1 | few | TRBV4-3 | TGCGCCAGCAGCCAAGAACTAGCGGGAGGATGGGAGCAGTTCTTC | CASSQELAGGWEQFF
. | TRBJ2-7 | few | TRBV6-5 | TGTGCCAGCAGTTACTCGTTCCTCAGCGACTACGAGCAGTACTTC | CASSYSFLSDYEQYF